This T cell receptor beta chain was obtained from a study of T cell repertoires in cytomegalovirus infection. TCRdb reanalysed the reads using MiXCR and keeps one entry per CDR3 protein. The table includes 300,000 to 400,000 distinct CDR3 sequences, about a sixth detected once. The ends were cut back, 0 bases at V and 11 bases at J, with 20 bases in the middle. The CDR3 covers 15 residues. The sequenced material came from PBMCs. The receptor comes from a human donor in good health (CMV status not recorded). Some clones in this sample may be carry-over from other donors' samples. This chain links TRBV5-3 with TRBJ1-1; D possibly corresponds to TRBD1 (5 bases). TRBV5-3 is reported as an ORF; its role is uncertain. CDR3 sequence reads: CARSLGLRGPNWAFF. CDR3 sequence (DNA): TGTGCCAGAAGCTTGGGCCTCCGGGGCCCGAACTGGGCTTTCTTT.